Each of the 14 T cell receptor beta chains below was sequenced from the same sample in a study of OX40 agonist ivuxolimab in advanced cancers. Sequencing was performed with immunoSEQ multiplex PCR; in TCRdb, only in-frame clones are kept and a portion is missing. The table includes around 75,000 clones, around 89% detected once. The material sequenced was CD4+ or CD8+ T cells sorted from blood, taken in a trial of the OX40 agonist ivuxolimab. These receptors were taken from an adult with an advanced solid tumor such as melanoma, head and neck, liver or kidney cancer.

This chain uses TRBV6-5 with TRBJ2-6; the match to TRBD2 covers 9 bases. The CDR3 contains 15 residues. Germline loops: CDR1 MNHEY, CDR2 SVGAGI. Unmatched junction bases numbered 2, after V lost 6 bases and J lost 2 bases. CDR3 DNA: TGTGCCAGCAGGGCGGGAGGGGCTGGGGCCAACGTCCTGACTTTC. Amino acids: CASRAGGAGANVLTF.

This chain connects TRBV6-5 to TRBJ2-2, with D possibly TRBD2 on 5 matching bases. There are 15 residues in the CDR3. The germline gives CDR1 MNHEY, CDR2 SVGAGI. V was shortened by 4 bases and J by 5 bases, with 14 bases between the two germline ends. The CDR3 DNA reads TGTGCCAGCAGTTTTACCCGCGGGCCAACCGGGGAGCTGTTTTTT. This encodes CASSFTRGPTGELFF.

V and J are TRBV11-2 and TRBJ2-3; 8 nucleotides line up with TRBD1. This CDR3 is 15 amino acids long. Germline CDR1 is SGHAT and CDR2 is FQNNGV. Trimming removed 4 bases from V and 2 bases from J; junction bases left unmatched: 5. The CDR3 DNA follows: TGTGCCAGCAGCTCGACAGGGGTTCTCACAGATACGCAGTATTTT. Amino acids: CASSSTGVLTDTQYF.

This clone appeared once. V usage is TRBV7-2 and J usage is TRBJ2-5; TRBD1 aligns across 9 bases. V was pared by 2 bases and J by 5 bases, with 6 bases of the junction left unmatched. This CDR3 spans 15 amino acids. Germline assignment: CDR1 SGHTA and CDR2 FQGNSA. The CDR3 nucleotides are TGTGCCAGCAGCTTATTGTACAGGGGGCGCGAGACCCAGTACTTC. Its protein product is CASSLLYRGRETQYF.

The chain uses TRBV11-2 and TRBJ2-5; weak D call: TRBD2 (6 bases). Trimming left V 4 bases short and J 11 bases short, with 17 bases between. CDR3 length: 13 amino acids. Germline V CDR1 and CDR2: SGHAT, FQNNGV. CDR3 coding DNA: TGTGCCAGCAGCTCGGAGGGTCGGGGATGGCAGTACTTC. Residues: CASSSEGRGWQYF.

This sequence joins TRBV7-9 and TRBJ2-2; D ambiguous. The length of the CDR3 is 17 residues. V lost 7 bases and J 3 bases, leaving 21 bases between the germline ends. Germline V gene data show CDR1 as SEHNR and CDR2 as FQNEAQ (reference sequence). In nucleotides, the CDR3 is TGTGCCAGCACCCGGACCTATACAGTCACTGACACCGGGGAGCTGTTTTTT. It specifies CASTRTYTVTDTGELFF.

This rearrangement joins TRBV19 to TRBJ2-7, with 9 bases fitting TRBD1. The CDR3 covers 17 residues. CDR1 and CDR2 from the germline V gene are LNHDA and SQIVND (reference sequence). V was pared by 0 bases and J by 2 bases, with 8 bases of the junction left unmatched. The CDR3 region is CASSIDVPGQGAYEQYF. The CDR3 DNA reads TGTGCCAGTAGTATAGACGTCCCGGGACAGGGAGCCTACGAGCAGTACTTC.

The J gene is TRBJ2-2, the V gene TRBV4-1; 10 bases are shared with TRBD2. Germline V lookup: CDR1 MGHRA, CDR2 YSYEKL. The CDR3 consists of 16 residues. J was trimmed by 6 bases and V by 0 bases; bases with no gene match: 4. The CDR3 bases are TGCGCCAGCAGCCAAGAACGAGCGGGAGGGCCCGGGGAGCTGTTTTTT. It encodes CASSQERAGGPGELFF.

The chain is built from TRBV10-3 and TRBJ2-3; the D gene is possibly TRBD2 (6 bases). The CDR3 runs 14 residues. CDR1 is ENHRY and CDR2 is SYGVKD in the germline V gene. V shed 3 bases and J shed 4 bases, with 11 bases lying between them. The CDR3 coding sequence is TGTGCCATCAGTGACTCGACTAGGGCAGATACGCAGTATTTT. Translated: CAISDSTRADTQYF.

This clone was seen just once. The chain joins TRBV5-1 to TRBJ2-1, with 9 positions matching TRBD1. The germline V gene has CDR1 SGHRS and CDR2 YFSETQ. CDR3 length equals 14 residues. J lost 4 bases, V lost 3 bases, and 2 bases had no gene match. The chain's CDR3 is CASSSGTGYNEQFF. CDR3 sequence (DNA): TGCGCCAGCAGCTCCGGGACAGGGTACAATGAGCAGTTCTTC.

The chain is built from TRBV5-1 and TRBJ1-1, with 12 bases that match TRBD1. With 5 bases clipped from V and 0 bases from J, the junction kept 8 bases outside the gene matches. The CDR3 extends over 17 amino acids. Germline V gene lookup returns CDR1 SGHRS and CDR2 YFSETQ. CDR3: CASRQGDRGRVNTEAFF. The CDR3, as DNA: TGCGCCAGCAGACAAGGGGACAGGGGGCGCGTGAACACTGAAGCTTTCTTT.

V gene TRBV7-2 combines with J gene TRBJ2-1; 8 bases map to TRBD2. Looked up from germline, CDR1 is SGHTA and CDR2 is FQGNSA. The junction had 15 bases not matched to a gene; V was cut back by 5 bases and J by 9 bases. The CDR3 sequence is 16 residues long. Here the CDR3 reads CASSLFGDSGVGEQFF. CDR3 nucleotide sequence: TGTGCCAGCAGCCTTTTTGGGGATAGCGGGGTTGGTGAGCAGTTCTTC.

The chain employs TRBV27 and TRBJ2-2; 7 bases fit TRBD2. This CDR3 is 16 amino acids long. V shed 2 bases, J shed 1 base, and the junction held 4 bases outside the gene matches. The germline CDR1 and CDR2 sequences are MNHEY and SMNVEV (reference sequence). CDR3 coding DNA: TGTGCCAGCAGTTTAATGGGAGGGCTGAACACCGGGGAGCTGTTTTTT. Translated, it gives CASSLMGGLNTGELFF.

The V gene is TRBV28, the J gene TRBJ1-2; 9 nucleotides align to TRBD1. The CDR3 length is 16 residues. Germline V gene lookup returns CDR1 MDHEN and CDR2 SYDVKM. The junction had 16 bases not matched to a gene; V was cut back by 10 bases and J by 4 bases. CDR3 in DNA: TGTGCCATCCGGGGAACAGGGGGCGATAGAAGCTATGGCTACACCTTC. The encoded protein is CAIRGTGGDRSYGYTF.